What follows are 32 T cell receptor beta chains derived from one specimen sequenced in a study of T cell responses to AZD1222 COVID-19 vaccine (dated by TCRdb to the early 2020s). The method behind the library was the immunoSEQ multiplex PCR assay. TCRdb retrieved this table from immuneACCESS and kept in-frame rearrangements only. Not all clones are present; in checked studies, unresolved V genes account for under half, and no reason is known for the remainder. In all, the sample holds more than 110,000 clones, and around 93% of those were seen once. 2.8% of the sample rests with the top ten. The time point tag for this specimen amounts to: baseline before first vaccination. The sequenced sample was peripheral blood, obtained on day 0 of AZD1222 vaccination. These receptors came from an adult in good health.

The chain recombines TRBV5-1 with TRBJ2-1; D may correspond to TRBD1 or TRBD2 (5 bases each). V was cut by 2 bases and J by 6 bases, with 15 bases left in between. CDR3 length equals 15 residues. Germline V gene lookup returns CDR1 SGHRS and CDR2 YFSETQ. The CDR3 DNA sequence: TGCGCCAGCAGCTTTTCCGGGGCCCCGCCCAATGAGCAGTTCTTC. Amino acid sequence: CASSFSGAPPNEQFF.

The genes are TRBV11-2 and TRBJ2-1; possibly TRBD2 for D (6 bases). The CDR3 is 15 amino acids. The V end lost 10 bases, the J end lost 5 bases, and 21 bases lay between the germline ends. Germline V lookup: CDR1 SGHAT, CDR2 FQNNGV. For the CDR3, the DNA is TGTGCCACCTCAGAGAGGCTAGCGACCCACAATGAGCAGTTCTTC. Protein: CATSERLATHNEQFF.

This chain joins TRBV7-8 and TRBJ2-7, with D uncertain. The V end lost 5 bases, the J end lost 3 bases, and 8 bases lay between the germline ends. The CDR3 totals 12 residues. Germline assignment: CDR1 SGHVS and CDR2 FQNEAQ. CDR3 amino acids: CASSADNYEQYF. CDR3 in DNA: TGTGCCAGCAGCGCAGACAACTACGAGCAGTACTTC.

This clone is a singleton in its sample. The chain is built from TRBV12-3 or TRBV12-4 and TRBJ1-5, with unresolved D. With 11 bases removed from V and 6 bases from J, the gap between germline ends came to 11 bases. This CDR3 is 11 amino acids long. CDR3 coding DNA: TGTGCCGCATCAGTTGTTCAGCCCCAGCATTTT. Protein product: CAASVVQPQHF.

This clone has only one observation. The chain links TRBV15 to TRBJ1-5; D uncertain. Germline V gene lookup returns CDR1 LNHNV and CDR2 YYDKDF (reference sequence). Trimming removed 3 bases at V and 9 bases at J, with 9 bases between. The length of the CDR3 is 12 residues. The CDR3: CATSRMGGPQHF. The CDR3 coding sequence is TGTGCCACCAGCAGGATGGGAGGGCCCCAGCATTTT.

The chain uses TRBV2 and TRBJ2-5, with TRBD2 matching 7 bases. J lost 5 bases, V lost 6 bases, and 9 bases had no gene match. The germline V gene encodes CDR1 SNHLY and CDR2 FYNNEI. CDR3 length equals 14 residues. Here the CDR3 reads CASRDLAVGETQYF. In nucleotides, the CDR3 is TGTGCCAGCAGGGACCTAGCGGTGGGGGAGACCCAGTACTTC.

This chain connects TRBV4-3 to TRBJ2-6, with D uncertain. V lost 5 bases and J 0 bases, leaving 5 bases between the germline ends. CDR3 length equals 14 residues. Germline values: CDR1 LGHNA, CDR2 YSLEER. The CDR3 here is CASSALSGANVLTF. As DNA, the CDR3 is TGCGCCAGCAGCGCCCTCTCTGGGGCCAACGTCCTGACTTTC.

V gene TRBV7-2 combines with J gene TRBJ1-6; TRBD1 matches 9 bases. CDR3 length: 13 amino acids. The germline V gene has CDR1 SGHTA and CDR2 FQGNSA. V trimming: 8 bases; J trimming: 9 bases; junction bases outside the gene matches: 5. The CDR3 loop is CASGTGMGSPLHF. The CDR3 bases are TGTGCCAGCGGGACAGGGATGGGTTCACCCCTCCACTTT.

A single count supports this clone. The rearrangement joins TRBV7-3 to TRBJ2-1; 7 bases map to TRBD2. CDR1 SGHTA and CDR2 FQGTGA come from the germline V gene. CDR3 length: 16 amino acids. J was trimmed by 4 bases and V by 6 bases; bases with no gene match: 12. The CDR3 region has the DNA TGTGCCAGCAGGAAAACAAGTGGCGGGGGTTACAATGAGCAGTTCTTC. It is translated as CASRKTSGGGYNEQFF.

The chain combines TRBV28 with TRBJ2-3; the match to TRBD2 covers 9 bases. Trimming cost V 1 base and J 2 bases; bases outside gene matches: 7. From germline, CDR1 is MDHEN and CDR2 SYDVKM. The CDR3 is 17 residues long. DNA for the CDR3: TGTGCCAGCAGTTTATATCGTGCTAGCGGGAACACAGATACGCAGTATTTT. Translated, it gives CASSLYRASGNTDTQYF.

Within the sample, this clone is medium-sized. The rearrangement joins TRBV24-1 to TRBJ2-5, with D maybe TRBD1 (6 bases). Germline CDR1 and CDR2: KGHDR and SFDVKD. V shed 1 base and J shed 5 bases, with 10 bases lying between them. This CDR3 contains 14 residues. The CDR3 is CATSDFSGEETQYF. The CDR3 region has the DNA TGTGCCACCAGTGATTTTTCAGGGGAGGAGACCCAGTACTTC.

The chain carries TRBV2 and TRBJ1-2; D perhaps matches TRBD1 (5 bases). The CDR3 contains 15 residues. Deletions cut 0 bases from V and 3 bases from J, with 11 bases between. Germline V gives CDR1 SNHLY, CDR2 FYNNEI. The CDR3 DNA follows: TGTGCCAGCAGTGAAGCTACAGGACGCCACTATGGCTACACCTTC. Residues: CASSEATGRHYGYTF.

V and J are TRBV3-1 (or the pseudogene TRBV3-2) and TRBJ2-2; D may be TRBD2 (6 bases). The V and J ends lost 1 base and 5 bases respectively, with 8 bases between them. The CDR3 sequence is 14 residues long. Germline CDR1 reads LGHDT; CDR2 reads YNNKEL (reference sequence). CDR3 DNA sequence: TGTGCCAGCAGCCAAGCGGGAGAAACCGGGGAGCTGTTTTTT. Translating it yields CASSQAGETGELFF.

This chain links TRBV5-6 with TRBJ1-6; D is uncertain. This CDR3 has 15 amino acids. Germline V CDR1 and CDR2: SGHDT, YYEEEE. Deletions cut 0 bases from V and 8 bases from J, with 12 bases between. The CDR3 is CASSLGGLWYSPLHF. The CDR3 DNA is TGTGCCAGCAGCTTGGGGGGTCTCTGGTATTCACCCCTCCACTTT. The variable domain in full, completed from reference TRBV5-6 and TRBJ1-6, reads DAGVTQSPTHLIKTRGQQVTLRCSPKSGHDTVSWYQQALGQGPQFIFQYYEEEERQRGNFPDRFSGHQFPNYSSELNVNALLLGDSALYLCASSLGGLWYSPLHFGNGTRLTVT.

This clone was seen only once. The CDR3 loop reads CASSLGAAGLLETQYF. The CDR3 nucleotides are TGTGCCAGCAGCTTAGGGGCAGCGGGATTATTGGAGACCCAGTACTTC. The chain carries TRBV11-2 and TRBJ2-5; 7 positions agree with TRBD2. This CDR3 spans 16 amino acids. V was clipped by 1 base and J by 5 bases; unmatched bases: 10. From germline, CDR1 is SGHAT and CDR2 FQNNGV.

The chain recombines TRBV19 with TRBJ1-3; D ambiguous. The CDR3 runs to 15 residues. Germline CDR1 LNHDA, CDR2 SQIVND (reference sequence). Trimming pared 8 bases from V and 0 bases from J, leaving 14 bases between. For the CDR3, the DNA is TGTGCCAGTGTTTCGATGGCGGTCTCTGGAAACACCATATATTTT. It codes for CASVSMAVSGNTIYF.

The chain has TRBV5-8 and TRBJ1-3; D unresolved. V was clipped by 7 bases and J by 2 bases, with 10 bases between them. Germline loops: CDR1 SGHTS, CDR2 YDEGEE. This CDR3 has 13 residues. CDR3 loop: CASWRNPGNTIYF. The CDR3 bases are TGTGCCAGCTGGCGGAACCCTGGAAACACCATATATTTT.

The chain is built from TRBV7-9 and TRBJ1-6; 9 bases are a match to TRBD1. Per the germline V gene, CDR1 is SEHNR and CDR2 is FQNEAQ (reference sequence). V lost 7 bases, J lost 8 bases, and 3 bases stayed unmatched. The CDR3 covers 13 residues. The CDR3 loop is CASTGTGHSPLHF. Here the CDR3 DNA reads TGTGCCAGCACCGGGACAGGGCATTCACCCCTCCACTTT. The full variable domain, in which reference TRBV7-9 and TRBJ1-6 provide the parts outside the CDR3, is DTGVSQNPRHKITKRGQNVTFRCDPISEHNRLYWYRQTLGQGPEFLTYFQNEAQLEKSRLLSDRFSAERPKGSFSTLEIQRTEQGDSAMYLCASTGTGHSPLHFGNGTRLTVT.

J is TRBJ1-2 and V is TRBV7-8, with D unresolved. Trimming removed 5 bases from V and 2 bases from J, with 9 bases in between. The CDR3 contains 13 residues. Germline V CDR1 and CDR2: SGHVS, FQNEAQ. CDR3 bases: TGTGCCAGCAGCGTTTCGGGGAACTATGGCTACACCTTC. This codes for CASSVSGNYGYTF.

CDR3 DNA: TGTGCCAGTTCTCCGCGGCTCCCGAACACTGAAGCTTTCTTT. This translates into CASSPRLPNTEAFF. The V gene is TRBV6-5, the J gene TRBJ1-1, with D unclear. CDR3 length: 14 amino acids. Germline V gene data show CDR1 as MNHEY and CDR2 as SVGAGI. V lost 9 bases to trimming and J lost 1 base, with 15 bases between them.

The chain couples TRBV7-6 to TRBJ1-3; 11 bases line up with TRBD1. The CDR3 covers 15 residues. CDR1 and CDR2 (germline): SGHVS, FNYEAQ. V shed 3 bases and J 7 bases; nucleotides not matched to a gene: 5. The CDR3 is CASSLGQGELNTIYF. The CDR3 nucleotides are TGTGCCAGCAGCTTGGGACAGGGGGAGTTGAACACCATATATTTT. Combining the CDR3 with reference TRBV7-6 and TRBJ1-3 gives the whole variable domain GAGVSQSPRYKVTKRGQDVALRCDPISGHVSLYWYRQALGQGPEFLTYFNYEAQQDKSGLPNDRFSAERPEGSISTLTIQRTEQRDSAMYRCASSLGQGELNTIYFGEGSWLTVV.

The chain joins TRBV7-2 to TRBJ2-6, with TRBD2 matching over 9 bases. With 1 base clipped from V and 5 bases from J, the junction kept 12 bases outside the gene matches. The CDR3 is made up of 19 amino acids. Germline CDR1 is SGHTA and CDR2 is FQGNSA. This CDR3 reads CASSLVSLAGRVRANVLTF. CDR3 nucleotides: TGTGCCAGCAGCTTAGTGAGTCTAGCGGGAAGGGTACGGGCCAACGTCCTGACTTTC.

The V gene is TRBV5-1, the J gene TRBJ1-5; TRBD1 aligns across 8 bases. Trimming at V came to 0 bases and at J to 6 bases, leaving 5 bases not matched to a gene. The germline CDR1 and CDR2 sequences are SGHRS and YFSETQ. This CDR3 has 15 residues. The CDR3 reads CASSLGQGLGQPQHF. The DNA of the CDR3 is TGCGCCAGCAGCTTGGGACAGGGGCTGGGTCAGCCCCAGCATTTT.

In nucleotides, the CDR3 is TGTGCCATCTCGCGGGTAGCCGAGCAGTACTTC. Translating it yields CAISRVAEQYF. The rearrangement joins TRBV2 to TRBJ2-7, with D perhaps matching TRBD2 (5 bases). The CDR3 is 11 residues long. CDR1 is SNHLY and CDR2 is FYNNEI in the germline V gene. Trimming took off 10 bases at V and 6 bases at J, with 13 bases between the two ends.

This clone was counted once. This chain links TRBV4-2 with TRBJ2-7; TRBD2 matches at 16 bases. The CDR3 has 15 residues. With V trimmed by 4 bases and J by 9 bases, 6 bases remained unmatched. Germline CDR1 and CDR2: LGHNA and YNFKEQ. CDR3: CASSPGTSGRVVQYF. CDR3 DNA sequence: TGTGCCAGCAGCCCTGGGACTAGCGGGAGGGTAGTGCAGTACTTC.

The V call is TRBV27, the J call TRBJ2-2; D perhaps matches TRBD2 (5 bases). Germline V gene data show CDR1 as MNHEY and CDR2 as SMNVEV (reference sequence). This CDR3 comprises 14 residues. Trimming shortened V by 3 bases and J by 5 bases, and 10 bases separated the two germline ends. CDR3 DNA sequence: TGTGCCAGCAGTTTCCTGGGCGGGACCGGGGAGCTGTTTTTT. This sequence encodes CASSFLGGTGELFF.

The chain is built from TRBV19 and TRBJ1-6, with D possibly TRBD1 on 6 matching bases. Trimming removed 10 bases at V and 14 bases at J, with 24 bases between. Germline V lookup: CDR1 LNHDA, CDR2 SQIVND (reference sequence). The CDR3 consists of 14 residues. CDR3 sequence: CANTPDRLEWTLHF. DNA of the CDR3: TGTGCCAACACCCCAGACAGGCTGGAATGGACCCTCCACTTT.

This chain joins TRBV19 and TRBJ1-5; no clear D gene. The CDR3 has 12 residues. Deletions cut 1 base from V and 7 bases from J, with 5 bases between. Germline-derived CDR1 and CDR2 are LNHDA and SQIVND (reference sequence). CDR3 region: CASSIVWQPQHF. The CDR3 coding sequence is TGTGCCAGTAGTATAGTATGGCAGCCCCAGCATTTT.

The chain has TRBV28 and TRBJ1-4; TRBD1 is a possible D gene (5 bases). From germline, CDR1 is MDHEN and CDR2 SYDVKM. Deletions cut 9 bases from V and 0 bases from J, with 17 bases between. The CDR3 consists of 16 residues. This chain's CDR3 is CASSRVGHPTNEKLFF. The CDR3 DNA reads TGTGCCAGTTCGAGAGTCGGACACCCAACTAATGAAAAACTGTTTTTT. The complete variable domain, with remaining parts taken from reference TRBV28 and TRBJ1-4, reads DVKVTQSSRYLVKRTGEKVFLECVQDMDHENMFWYRQDPGLGLRLIYFSYDVKMKEKGDIPEGYSVSREKKERFSLILESASTNQTSMYLCASSRVGHPTNEKLFFGSGTQLSVL.

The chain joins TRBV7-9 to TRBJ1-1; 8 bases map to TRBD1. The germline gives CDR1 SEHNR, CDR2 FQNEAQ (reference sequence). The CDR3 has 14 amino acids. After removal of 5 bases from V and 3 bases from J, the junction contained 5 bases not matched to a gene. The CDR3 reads CASSIQGGYTEAFF. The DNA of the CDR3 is TGTGCCAGCAGCATACAGGGGGGTTACACTGAAGCTTTCTTT.

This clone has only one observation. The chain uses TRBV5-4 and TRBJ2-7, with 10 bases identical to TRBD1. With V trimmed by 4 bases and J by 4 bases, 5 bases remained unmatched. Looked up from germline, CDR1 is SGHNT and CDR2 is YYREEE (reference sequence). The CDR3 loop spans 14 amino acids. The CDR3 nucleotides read TGTGCCAGCAGCAAGGGACAGGGGCTGTACGAGCAGTACTTC. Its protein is CASSKGQGLYEQYF.

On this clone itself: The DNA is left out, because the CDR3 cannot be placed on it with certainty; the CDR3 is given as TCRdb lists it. The CDR3 sequence: CASSLSVLGGGELFF. The V and J genes are TRBV28 and TRBJ2-2; TRBD2 is the table's D call and was not checked against the DNA. The CDR3 length equals 15 residues, ends included. Per the germline V gene, CDR1 is MDHEN and CDR2 is SYDVKM.